Below, 18 T cell receptor beta chains from the same sample are listed, as sequenced in a study of T cell responses to AZD1222 COVID-19 vaccine. Clones were read by immunoSEQ multiplex PCR, and TCRdb kept only the in-frame ones, dropping some. Of 150,000 to 200,000 clones in the sample, about 91% were seen once. Sequencing used peripheral blood, obtained 28 days after the second AZD1222 dose. The receptors derive from an adult who received the AZD1222 COVID-19 vaccine.

This clone was seen just once. V gene TRBV7-9 combines with J gene TRBJ1-1; D is unclear. CDR1 is SEHNR, CDR2 FQNEAQ, per germline (reference sequence). The V gene lost 2 bases and the J gene lost 6 bases, with 7 bases spanning the gap. The CDR3 runs 12 residues. CDR3 residues: CASSLHGAEAFF. The CDR3 DNA sequence: TGTGCCAGCAGCTTACACGGGGCTGAAGCTTTCTTT.

This chain uses TRBV27 with TRBJ2-6, with D perhaps given as TRBD1 or TRBD2 (5 bases each). The ends were cut back, 3 bases at V and 0 bases at J, with 27 bases in the middle. The CDR3 has 22 residues. Germline CDR1 reads MNHEY; CDR2 reads SMNVEV (reference sequence). CDR3: CASSFQVFPPWGSSSGANVLTF. The DNA of the CDR3 is TGTGCCAGCAGTTTTCAAGTTTTTCCCCCCTGGGGGTCGAGCTCTGGGGCCAACGTCCTGACTTTC.

CDR3 residues: CASSQRGGEETQYF. In DNA form, the CDR3 reads TGTGCCAGCAGCCAAAGGGGGGGGGAAGAGACCCAGTACTTC. This rearrangement joins TRBV3-1 (or the pseudogene TRBV3-2) to TRBJ2-5; D possibly corresponds to TRBD2 (7 bases). V lost 2 bases and J lost 3, with 10 bases in between. CDR3 length: 14 residues. Germline CDR1 reads LGHDT; CDR2 reads YNNKEL (reference sequence).

This clone was detected only once. The CDR3 reads CASSYLHPGQGGKLFF. CDR3 bases: TGTGCCAGCAGTTACTTACATCCGGGACAGGGAGGAAAACTGTTTTTT. J is TRBJ1-4 and V is TRBV6-5; TRBD1 aligns across 9 bases. CDR3 length: 16 residues. J was trimmed by 10 bases and V by 1 base; bases with no gene match: 10. Per germline, CDR1 MNHEY and CDR2 SVGAGI.

The chain recombines TRBV3-1 (or the pseudogene TRBV3-2) with TRBJ2-7, with D unresolved. Germline values: CDR1 LGHDT, CDR2 YNNKEL (reference sequence). V dropped 4 bases and J dropped 6 bases, with 22 bases sitting between them. CDR3 length: 16 residues. The CDR3 DNA is TGTGCCAGCAGCCGGCGTCGCTTCGCGCCAATGGGCGAGCAGTACTTC. Translating gives CASSRRRFAPMGEQYF.

CDR3 sequence: CASSQSAGGSPLHF. The CDR3 region has the DNA TGTGCCAGCAGTCAAAGTGCGGGGGGTTCACCCCTCCACTTT. The chain links TRBV14 to TRBJ1-6, with a tentative D call TRBD1 (5 bases). Per the germline V gene, CDR1 is SGHDN and CDR2 is FVKESK. CDR3 length: 14 residues. V was cut by 6 bases and J by 9 bases, with 15 bases left in between. The full variable domain, in which reference TRBV14 and TRBJ1-6 provide the parts outside the CDR3, is EAGVTQFPSHSVIEKGQTVTLRCDPISGHDNLYWYRRVMGKEIKFLLHFVKESKQDESGMPNNRFLAERTGGTYSTLKVQPAELEDSGVYFCASSQSAGGSPLHFGNGTRLTVT.

The J gene is TRBJ1-5, the V gene TRBV10-2; D gene uncertain. V lost 2 bases, J lost 7 bases, and 12 bases lay in between. This CDR3 is 14 amino acids long. Germline CDR1 reads WSHSY; CDR2 reads SAAADI. Here the CDR3 reads CASSESFGPQPQHF. The CDR3 region has the DNA TGCGCCAGCAGTGAGAGTTTTGGACCCCAGCCCCAGCATTTT.

This chain connects TRBV4-1 to TRBJ1-2; TRBD1 agrees at 11 bases. V shed 1 base, J shed 6 bases, and the junction held 4 bases outside the gene matches. This CDR3 comprises 15 residues. The V gene's germline CDR1 is MGHRA and CDR2 YSYEKL. The CDR3 is CASSQAGTGGNGYTF. The CDR3 coding sequence is TGCGCCAGCAGCCAAGCCGGGACAGGGGGGAATGGCTACACCTTC.

The V gene is TRBV28, the J gene TRBJ1-2, with 11 positions matching TRBD1. Per germline, CDR1 MDHEN and CDR2 SYDVKM. With V trimmed by 6 bases and J by 7 bases, 7 bases remained unmatched. The CDR3 runs 14 residues. In nucleotides, the CDR3 is TGTGCCAGCAGCTCAGGGACAGGGGGGTTTGGCTACACCTTC. This translates into CASSSGTGGFGYTF.

The chain recombines TRBV7-2 with TRBJ1-1; no clear D gene. The CDR3 has 14 residues. Trimming took off 5 bases at V and 1 base at J, with 11 bases between the two ends. Germline V gene sequence: CDR1 SGHTA, CDR2 FQGNSA. The chain's CDR3 is CASSPRFRNTEAFF. Here the CDR3 DNA reads TGTGCCAGCAGCCCCCGTTTCAGGAACACTGAAGCTTTCTTT.

The chain joins TRBV5-6 to TRBJ1-6; 7 bases fit TRBD1. V dropped 5 bases and J dropped 8; count of bases not matched to a gene: 7. CDR3 size: 14 residues. CDR1 and CDR2 from the germline V gene are SGHDT and YYEEEE. The chain's CDR3 is CASRDRPGDSPLHF. DNA of the CDR3: TGTGCCAGCAGGGACAGGCCGGGAGATTCACCCCTCCACTTT.

V gene TRBV11-2 combines with J gene TRBJ2-7, with a possible D match to TRBD1 (5 bases). This CDR3 is built from 15 residues. Trimming stripped 2 bases from V and 3 bases from J, with 14 bases between. Germline CDR1 and CDR2: SGHAT and FQNNGV. The CDR3, as DNA: TGTGCCAGCAGCTTACTCCAGGGTAGGGTCTACGAGCAGTACTTC. Protein sequence: CASSLLQGRVYEQYF. Full variable domain (missing parts from reference TRBV11-2 and TRBJ2-7): EAGVAQSPRYKIIEKRQSVAFWCNPISGHATLYWYQQILGQGPKLLIQFQNNGVVDDSQLPKDRFSAERLKGVDSTLKIQPAKLEDSAVYLCASSLLQGRVYEQYFGPGTRLTVT.

The V call is TRBV29-1, the J call TRBJ1-5, with D possibly matching TRBD1 (6 bases). Germline CDR1 reads SQVTM; CDR2 reads ANQGSEA. The CDR3 is 13 residues long. The V gene lost 5 bases and the J gene lost 2 bases, with 10 bases spanning the gap. In DNA form, the CDR3 reads TGCAGCGTTCAAGGGGGAGGCAATCAGCCCCAGCATTTT. It specifies CSVQGGGNQPQHF.

This chain joins TRBV6-6 and TRBJ2-1, with TRBD2 matching over 8 bases. V shed 0 bases, J shed 2 bases, and the junction held 3 bases outside the gene matches. The germline gives CDR1 MNHNY, CDR2 SVGAGI (reference sequence). This CDR3 spans 16 amino acids. The CDR3 is CASSYSRLAPYNEQFF. The CDR3, as DNA: TGTGCCAGCAGTTACTCGAGACTAGCGCCCTACAATGAGCAGTTCTTC.

This clone showed up just a few times. This chain joins TRBV4-1 and TRBJ1-2; no reliable D call. The CDR3 consists of 16 residues. Germline V CDR1 and CDR2: MGHRA, YSYEKL. Between the trimmed V and J ends, which lost 1 base and 1 base, there was a span of 13 bases. This chain's CDR3 is CASSQADMGFNYGYTF. CDR3 sequence (DNA): TGCGCCAGCAGCCAAGCGGATATGGGCTTTAACTATGGCTACACCTTC.

The chain uses TRBV4-2 and TRBJ2-7; 13 bases agree with TRBD2. V gave up 4 bases and J gave up 5 bases; unmatched junction bases: 2. This CDR3 is built from 14 residues. Germline lookup yields CDR1 LGHNA and CDR2 YNFKEQ. CDR3 in DNA: TGTGCCAGCAGCCCTGGGACTAGCGGGGACGAGCAGTACTTC. It specifies CASSPGTSGDEQYF.

The chain combines TRBV15 with TRBJ2-7; possibly TRBD2 for D (6 bases). The germline V and J ends were trimmed by 0 bases and 7 bases, with 13 bases remaining between them. Per the germline V gene, CDR1 is LNHNV and CDR2 is YYDKDF (reference sequence). CDR3 size: 14 residues. For the CDR3, the DNA is TGTGCCACCAGCAGAGATGACCGGGGGAGGGAGCAGTACTTC. The encoded protein is CATSRDDRGREQYF.

The J gene is TRBJ1-5, the V gene TRBV19; TRBD1 matches 7 bases. The trim removed 5 bases at V and 0 bases at J, leaving 4 bases unmatched. CDR1 is LNHDA, CDR2 SQIVND, per germline (reference sequence). The CDR3 is 15 residues long. The CDR3 bases are TGTGCCAGTAGTTTGACAGGGCTTAGCAATCAGCCCCAGCATTTT. It encodes CASSLTGLSNQPQHF.